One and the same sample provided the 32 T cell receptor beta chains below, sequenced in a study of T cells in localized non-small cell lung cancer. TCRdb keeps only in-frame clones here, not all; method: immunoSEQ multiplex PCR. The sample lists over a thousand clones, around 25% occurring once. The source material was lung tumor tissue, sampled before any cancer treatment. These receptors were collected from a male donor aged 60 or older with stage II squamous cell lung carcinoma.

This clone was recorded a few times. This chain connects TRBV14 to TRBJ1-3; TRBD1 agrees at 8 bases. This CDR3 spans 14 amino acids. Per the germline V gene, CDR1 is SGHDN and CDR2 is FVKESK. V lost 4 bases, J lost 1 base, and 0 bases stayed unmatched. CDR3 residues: CASSRTGSGNTIYF. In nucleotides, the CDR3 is TGTGCCAGCAGCCGGACAGGGTCTGGAAACACCATATATTTT.

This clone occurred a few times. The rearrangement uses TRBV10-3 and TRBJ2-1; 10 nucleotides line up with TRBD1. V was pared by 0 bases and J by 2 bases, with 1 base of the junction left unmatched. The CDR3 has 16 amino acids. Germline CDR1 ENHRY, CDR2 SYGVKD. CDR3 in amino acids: CAISESGTGAYNEQFF. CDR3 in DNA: TGTGCCATCAGTGAGTCAGGGACAGGGGCCTACAATGAGCAGTTCTTC.

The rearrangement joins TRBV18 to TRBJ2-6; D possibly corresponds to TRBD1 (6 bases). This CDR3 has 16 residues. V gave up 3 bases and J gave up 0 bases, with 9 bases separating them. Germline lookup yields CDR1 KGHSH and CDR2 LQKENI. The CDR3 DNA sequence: TGTGCCAGCTCACCGACAGGACTCTCTGGGGCCAACGTCCTGACTTTC. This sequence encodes CASSPTGLSGANVLTF.

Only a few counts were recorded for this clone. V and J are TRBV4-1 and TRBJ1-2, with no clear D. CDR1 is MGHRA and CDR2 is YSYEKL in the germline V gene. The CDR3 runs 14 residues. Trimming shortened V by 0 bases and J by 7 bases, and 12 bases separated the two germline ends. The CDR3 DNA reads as TGCGCCAGCAGCCAAGATCCGGAGGGATCTGGCTACACCTTC. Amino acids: CASSQDPEGSGYTF.

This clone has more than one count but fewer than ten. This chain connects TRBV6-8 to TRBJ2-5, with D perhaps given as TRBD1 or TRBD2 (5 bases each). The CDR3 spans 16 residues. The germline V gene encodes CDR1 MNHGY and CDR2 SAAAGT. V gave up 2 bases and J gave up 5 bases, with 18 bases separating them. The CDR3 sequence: CASSYPPKQGGETQYF. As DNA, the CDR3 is TGTGCCAGCAGTTACCCCCCGAAGCAGGGCGGGGAGACCCAGTACTTC.

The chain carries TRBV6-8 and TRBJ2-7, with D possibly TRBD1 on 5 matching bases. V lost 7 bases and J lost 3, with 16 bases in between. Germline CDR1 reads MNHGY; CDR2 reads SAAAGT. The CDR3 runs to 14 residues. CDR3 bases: TGTGCCAGCATTTTCGGACAACACATCTACGAGCAGTACTTC. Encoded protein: CASIFGQHIYEQYF.

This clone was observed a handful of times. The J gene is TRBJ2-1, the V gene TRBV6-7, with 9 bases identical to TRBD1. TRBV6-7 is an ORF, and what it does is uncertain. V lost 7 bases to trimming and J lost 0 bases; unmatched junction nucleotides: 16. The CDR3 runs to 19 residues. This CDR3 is CASIVRTGDSDSSYNEQFF. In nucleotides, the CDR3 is TGTGCCAGCATAGTACGGACAGGGGACTCTGATAGCTCCTACAATGAGCAGTTCTTC.

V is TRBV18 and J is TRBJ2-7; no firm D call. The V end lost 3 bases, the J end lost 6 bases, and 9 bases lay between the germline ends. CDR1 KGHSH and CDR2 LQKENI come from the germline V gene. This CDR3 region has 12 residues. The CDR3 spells CASSPDEREQYF. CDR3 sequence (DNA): TGTGCCAGCTCACCGGACGAGCGCGAGCAGTACTTC.

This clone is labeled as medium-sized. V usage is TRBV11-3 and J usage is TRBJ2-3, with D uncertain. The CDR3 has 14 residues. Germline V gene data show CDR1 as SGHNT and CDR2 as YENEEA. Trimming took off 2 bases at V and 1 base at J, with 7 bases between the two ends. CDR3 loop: CASSLSLGTDTQYF. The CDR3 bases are TGTGCCAGCAGCTTAAGTCTGGGCACAGATACGCAGTATTTT.

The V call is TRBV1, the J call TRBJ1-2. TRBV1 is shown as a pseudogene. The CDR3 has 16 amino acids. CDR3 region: CASSQVVQGGNYGYTF. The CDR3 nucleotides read TGCGCCAGCAGCCAAGTCGTACAGGGAGGAAACTATGGCTACACCTTC.

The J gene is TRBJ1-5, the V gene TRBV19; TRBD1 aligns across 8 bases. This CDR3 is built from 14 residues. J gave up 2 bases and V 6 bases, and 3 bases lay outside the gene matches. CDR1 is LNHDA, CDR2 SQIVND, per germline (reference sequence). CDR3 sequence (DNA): TGTGCCAGTAGCGGACAGGGTGGCAATCAGCCCCAGCATTTT. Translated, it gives CASSGQGGNQPQHF. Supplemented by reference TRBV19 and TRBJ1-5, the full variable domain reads DGGITQSPKYLFRKEGQNVTLSCEQNLNHDAMYWYRQDPGQGLRLIYYSQIVNDFQKGDIAEGYSVSREKKESFPLTVTSAQKNPTAFYLCASSGQGGNQPQHFGDGTRLSIL.

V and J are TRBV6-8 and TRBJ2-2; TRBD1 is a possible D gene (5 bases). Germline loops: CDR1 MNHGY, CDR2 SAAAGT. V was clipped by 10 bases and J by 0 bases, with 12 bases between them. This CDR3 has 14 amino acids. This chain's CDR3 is CAIKDISNTGELFF. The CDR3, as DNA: TGTGCCATCAAGGACATCTCGAACACCGGGGAGCTGTTTTTT.

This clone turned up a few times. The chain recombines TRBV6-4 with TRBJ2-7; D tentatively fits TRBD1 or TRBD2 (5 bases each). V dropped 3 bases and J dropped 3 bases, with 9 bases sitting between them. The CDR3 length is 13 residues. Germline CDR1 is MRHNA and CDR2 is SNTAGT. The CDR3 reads CASSERGLYEQYF. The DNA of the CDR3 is TGTGCCAGCAGTGAACGGGGCCTCTACGAGCAGTACTTC.

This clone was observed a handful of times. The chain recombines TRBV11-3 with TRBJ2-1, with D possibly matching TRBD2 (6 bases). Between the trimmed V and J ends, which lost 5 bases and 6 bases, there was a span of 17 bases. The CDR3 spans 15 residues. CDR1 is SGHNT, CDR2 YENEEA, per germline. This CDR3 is CASSPRGSRLNEQFF. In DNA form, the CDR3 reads TGTGCCAGCAGCCCCCGGGGGAGTCGTCTCAATGAGCAGTTCTTC.

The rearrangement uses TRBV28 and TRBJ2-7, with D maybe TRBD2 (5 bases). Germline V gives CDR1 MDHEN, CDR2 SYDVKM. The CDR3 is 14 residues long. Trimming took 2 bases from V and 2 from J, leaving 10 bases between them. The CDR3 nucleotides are TGTGCCAGCAGTTTAACCGGGGAACCCTACGAGCAGTACTTC. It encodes CASSLTGEPYEQYF.

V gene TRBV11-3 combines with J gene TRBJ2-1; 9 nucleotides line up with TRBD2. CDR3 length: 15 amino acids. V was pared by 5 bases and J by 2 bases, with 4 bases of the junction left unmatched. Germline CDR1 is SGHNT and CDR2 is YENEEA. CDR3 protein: CASSLTSGPYNEQFF. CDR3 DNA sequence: TGTGCCAGCAGCCTCACTAGCGGGCCCTACAATGAGCAGTTCTTC.

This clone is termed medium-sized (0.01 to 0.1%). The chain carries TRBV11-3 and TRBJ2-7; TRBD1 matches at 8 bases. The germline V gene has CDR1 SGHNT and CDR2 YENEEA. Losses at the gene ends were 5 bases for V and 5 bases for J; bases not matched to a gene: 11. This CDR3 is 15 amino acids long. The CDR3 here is CASSLLTGASHEQYF. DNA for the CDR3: TGTGCCAGCAGCCTACTGACAGGGGCTTCCCACGAGCAGTACTTC.

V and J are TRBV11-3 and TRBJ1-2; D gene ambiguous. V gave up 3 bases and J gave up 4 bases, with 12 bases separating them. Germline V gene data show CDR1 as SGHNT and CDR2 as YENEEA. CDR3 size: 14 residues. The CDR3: CASSLAGNTYGYTF. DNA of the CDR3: TGTGCCAGCAGCTTGGCCGGGAACACCTATGGCTACACCTTC.

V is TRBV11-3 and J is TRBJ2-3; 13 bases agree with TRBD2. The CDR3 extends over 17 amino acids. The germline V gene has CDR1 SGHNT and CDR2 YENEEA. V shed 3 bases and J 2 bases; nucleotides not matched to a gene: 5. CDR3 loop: CASSFLLAGGPTDTQYF. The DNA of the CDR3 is TGTGCCAGCAGCTTCCTACTAGCGGGAGGGCCCACAGATACGCAGTATTTT. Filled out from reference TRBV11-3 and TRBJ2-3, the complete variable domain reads EAGVVQSPRYKIIEKKQPVAFWCNPISGHNTLYWYLQNLGQGPELLIRYENEEAVDDSQLPKDRFSAERLKGVDSTLKIQPAELGDSAVYLCASSFLLAGGPTDTQYFGPGTRLTVL.

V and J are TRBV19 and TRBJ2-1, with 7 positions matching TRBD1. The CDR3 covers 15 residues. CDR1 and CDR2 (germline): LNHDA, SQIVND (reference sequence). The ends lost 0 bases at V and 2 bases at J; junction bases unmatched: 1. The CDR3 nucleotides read TGTGCCAGTAGTATAGATGGACAGGCCTACAATGAGCAGTTCTTC. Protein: CASSIDGQAYNEQFF. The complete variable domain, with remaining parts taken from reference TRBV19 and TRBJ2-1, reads DGGITQSPKYLFRKEGQNVTLSCEQNLNHDAMYWYRQDPGQGLRLIYYSQIVNDFQKGDIAEGYSVSREKKESFPLTVTSAQKNPTAFYLCASSIDGQAYNEQFFGPGTRLTVL.

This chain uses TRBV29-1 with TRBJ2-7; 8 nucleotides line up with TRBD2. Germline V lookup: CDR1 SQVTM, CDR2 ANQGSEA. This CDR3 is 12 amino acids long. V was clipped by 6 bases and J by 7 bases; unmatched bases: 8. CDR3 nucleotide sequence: TGCAGCGTCAGAGCGGGGGTTTCGGAGCAGTACTTC. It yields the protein CSVRAGVSEQYF.

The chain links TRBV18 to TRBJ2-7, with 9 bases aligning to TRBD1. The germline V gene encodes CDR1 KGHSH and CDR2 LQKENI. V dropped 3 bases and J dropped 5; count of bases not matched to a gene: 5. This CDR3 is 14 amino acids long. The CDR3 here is CASSPGQGANEQYF. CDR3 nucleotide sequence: TGTGCCAGCTCACCGGGACAGGGAGCCAACGAGCAGTACTTC.

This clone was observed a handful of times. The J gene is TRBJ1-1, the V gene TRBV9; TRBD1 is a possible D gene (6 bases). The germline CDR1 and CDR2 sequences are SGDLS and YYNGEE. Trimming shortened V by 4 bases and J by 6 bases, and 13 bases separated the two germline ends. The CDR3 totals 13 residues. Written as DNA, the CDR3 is TGTGCCAGCAGCCCAGGGGTAGGGGCTGAAGCTTTCTTT. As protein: CASSPGVGAEAFF.

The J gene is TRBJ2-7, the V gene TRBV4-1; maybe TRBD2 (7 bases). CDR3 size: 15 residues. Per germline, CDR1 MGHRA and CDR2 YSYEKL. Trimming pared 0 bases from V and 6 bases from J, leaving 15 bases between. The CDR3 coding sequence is TGCGCCAGCAGCCAAGAAGCGGACGGGGGGCGCGAGCAGTACTTC. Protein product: CASSQEADGGREQYF.

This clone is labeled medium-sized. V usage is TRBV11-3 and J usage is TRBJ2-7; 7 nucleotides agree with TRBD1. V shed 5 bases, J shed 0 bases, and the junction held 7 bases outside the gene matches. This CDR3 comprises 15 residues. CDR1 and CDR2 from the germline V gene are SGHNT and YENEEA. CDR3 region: CASSPRQGPSYEQYF. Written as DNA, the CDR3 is TGTGCCAGCAGCCCCCGACAGGGACCCTCCTACGAGCAGTACTTC.

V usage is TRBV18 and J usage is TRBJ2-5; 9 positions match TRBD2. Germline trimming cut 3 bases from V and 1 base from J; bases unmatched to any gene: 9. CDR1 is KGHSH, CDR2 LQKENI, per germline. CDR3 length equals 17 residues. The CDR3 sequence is CASSPPGTSTSQETQYF. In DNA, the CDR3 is TGTGCCAGCTCACCCCCCGGGACTAGCACCAGCCAAGAGACCCAGTACTTC.

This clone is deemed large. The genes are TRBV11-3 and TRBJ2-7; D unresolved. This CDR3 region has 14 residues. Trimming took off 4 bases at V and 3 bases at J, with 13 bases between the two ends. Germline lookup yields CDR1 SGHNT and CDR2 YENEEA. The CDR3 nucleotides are TGTGCCAGCAGCTCCTCGGACGGATACTACGAGCAGTACTTC. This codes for CASSSSDGYYEQYF.

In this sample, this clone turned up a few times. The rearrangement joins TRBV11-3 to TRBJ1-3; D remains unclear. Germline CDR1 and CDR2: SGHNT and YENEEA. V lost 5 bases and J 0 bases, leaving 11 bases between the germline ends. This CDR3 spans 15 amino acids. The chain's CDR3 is CASSPRLTSGNTIYF. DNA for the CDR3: TGTGCCAGCAGCCCCCGACTGACCTCTGGAAACACCATATATTTT.

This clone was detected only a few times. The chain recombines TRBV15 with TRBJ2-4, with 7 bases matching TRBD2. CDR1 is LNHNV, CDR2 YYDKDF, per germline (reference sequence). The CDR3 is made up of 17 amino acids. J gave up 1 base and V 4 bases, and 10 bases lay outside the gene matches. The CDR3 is CATSTGGGGEAKNIQYF. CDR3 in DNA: TGTGCCACCAGCACKGGGGGGGGAGGGGAGGCCAAAAACATTCAGTACTTC.

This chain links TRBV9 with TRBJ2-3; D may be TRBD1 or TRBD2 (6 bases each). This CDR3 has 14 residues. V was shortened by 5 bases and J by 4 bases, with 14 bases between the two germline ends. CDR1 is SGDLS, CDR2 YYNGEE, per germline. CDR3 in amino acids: CASSEWRGADTQYF. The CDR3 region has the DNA TGTGCCAGCAGTGAATGGAGGGGGGCAGATACGCAGTATTTT.

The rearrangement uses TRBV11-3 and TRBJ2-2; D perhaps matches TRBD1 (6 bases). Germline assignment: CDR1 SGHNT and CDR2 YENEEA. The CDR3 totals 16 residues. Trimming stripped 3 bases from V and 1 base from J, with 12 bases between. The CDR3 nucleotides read TGTGCCAGCAGCTTGGATTGGGGGCTGAACACCGGGGAGCTGTTTTTT. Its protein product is CASSLDWGLNTGELFF.

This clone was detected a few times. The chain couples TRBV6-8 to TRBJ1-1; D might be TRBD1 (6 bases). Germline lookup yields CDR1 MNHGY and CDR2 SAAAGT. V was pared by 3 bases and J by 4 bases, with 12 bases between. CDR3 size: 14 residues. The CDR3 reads CASSYRGQITEAFF. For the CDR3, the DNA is TGTGCCAGCAGTTATCGGGGGCAGATCACTGAAGCTTTCTTT.